The 21 T cell receptor beta chains below were found in one sample sequenced in a study of sequential checkpoint blockade in melanoma. TCRdb's table, derived via immunoSEQ multiplex PCR, lists solely in-frame clones and lacks some. The repertoire consists of around 21,000 clones, with 80% to 90% occurring once and the leading ten covering 10%. Noted treatment: randomized to nivolumab then ipilimumab (arm A) or the reverse (arm B). The sample here was CD8+ T cells sorted from blood (inferred from file names), taken from a patient given nivolumab and ipilimumab in sequence. Every receptor here comes from a human donor with melanoma.

This clone was seen just once. The chain employs TRBV2 and TRBJ2-1; D gene uncertain. The V gene lost 8 bases and the J gene lost 7 bases, with 18 bases spanning the gap. The CDR3 runs 14 residues. The germline CDR1 and CDR2 sequences are SNHLY and FYNNEI. DNA of the CDR3: TGTGCCAGCTCCTCCCTCCAGACAAAGAATGAGCAGTTCTTC. Translated, it gives CASSSLQTKNEQFF.

This chain joins TRBV6-5 and TRBJ1-6, with D maybe TRBD1 (5 bases). CDR1 is MNHEY and CDR2 is SVGAGI in the germline V gene. V was shortened by 4 bases and J by 7 bases, with 14 bases between the two germline ends. This CDR3 region has 15 residues. The CDR3 here is CASSFGTSWNSPLHF. The CDR3 DNA reads TGTGCCAGCAGTTTTGGGACTTCGTGGAATTCACCCCTCCACTTT.

V is TRBV28 and J is TRBJ2-2, with TRBD2 matching 9 bases. CDR1 and CDR2 (germline): MDHEN, SYDVKM. The CDR3 is 19 residues long. The V segment lost 4 bases and the J segment 0 bases; nucleotides outside the gene matches: 12. The CDR3 DNA follows: TGTGCCAGCAGTTGGGCTCGCGGGGGGGGAATTTCGAACACCGGGGAGCTGTTTTTT. This codes for CASSWARGGGISNTGELFF.

The chain is built from TRBV5-4 and TRBJ2-7; possible D gene TRBD2, 7 bases. V lost 4 bases to trimming and J lost 6 bases, with 23 bases between them. The CDR3 sequence is 16 residues long. Germline V gene data show CDR1 as SGHNT and CDR2 as YYREEE (reference sequence). The CDR3 sequence: CASSTAGAPRVGEQYF. CDR3 sequence (DNA): TGTGCCAGCAGCACGGCGGGGGCGCCCAGGGTTGGCGAGCAGTACTTC.

J is TRBJ2-5 and V is TRBV15; 9 positions agree with TRBD2. V dropped 5 bases and J dropped 1; count of bases not matched to a gene: 5. The CDR3 is 15 amino acids. Germline V CDR1 and CDR2: LNHNV, YYDKDF (reference sequence). The CDR3 coding sequence is TGTGCCACCAGCCCTATAGCGGGAGCCCAAGAGACCCAGTACTTC. Its translation: CATSPIAGAQETQYF.

The V call is TRBV6-5, the J call TRBJ2-7, with 9 bases fitting TRBD2. Germline loops: CDR1 MNHEY, CDR2 SVGAGI. The CDR3 length is 14 residues. The V and J ends lost 2 bases and 3 bases, in that order; junction bases with no gene match: 2. CDR3 bases: TGTGCCAGCAGTTACGAGCGGGGGGACTACGAGCAGTACTTC. Its protein product is CASSYERGDYEQYF.

In this sample, this clone turned up once. An end of the junction differs from the germline gene, which may be a read error. The rearrangement links TRBV5-4 to TRBJ1-5; no clear D. Germline V gene sequence: CDR1 SGHNT, CDR2 YYREEE (reference sequence). The CDR3 has 14 amino acids. The CDR3 nucleotides are TGCGCCAGCAGCCAAGAGGGAAGGGCTCAGCCCCAGCATTTT. Protein: CASSQEGRAQPQHF. Using reference TRBV5-4 and TRBJ1-5 for the parts outside the CDR3, the full variable domain is ETGVTQSPTHLIKTRGQQVTLRCSSQSGHNTVSWYQQALGQGPQFIFQYYREEENGRGNFPPRFSGLQFPNYSSELNVNALELDDSALYLCASSQEGRAQPQHFGDGTRLSIL.

V usage is TRBV15 and J usage is TRBJ2-7; 11 nucleotides match TRBD2. The germline CDR1 and CDR2 sequences are LNHNV and YYDKDF (reference sequence). V dropped 2 bases and J dropped 1; count of bases not matched to a gene: 1. This CDR3 has 15 amino acids. This chain's CDR3 is CATSRRTSGSYEQYF. DNA for the CDR3: TGTGCCACCAGCAGAAGGACTAGCGGGTCCTACGAGCAGTACTTC.

The gene calls are TRBV28 and TRBJ2-7, with D possibly matching TRBD1 (5 bases). This CDR3 contains 13 residues. Germline-derived CDR1 and CDR2 are MDHEN and SYDVKM. V was clipped by 2 bases and J by 3 bases, with 8 bases between them. Here the CDR3 DNA reads TGTGCCAGCAGTTTAAGGACAATCTACGAGCAGTACTTC. Translation gives CASSLRTIYEQYF.

The chain uses TRBV7-2 and TRBJ2-2; no clear D gene. The germline V gene has CDR1 SGHTA and CDR2 FQGNSA. V lost 9 bases to trimming and J lost 4 bases, with 9 bases between them. This CDR3 is 12 amino acids long. In nucleotides, the CDR3 is TGTGCCAGGGATGGGCGCACCGGGGAGCTGTTTTTT. It specifies CARDGRTGELFF.

The chain recombines TRBV2 with TRBJ2-3; D remains ambiguous. There are 12 residues in the CDR3. CDR1 and CDR2 (germline): SNHLY, FYNNEI. V was trimmed by 10 bases and J by 6 bases, leaving 14 bases between them. In nucleotides, the CDR3 is TGTGCCACCCTATTTATACCCGATACGCAGTATTTT. It codes for CATLFIPDTQYF.

This clone has just one count. V gene TRBV10-3 combines with J gene TRBJ2-1; D unclear. Trimming pared 6 bases from V and 5 bases from J, leaving 17 bases between. The CDR3 has 15 residues. CDR1 and CDR2 from the germline V gene are ENHRY and SYGVKD. CDR3 sequence (DNA): TGTGCCATCAGCGACTTACGCGTAAACAACAATGAGCAGTTCTTC. It is translated as CAISDLRVNNNEQFF.

This clone was seen only a few times. V is TRBV27 and J is TRBJ2-7; maybe TRBD2 (6 bases). Germline V lookup: CDR1 MNHEY, CDR2 SMNVEV (reference sequence). The CDR3 contains 14 residues. Trimming cost V 3 bases and J 2 bases, with 11 bases left between them. The CDR3 sequence: CASSFRRVAYEQYF. Written as DNA, the CDR3 is TGTGCCAGCAGTTTCCGGAGGGTGGCCTACGAGCAGTACTTC.

J is TRBJ1-5 and V is TRBV4-1, with D maybe TRBD1 (6 bases). Germline V gene lookup returns CDR1 MGHRA and CDR2 YSYEKL. V gave up 1 base and J gave up 7 bases, with 8 bases separating them. The CDR3 sequence is 13 residues long. The CDR3 sequence is CASSQGGPQPQHF. The CDR3 coding sequence is TGCGCCAGCAGCCAAGGGGGGCCCCAGCCCCAGCATTTT.

This clone was detected once. The chain uses TRBV27 and TRBJ1-2, with D perhaps matching TRBD1 (6 bases). The CDR3 has 13 residues. V dropped 4 bases and J dropped 4 bases, with 10 bases sitting between them. Germline loops: CDR1 MNHEY, CDR2 SMNVEV (reference sequence). CDR3 in amino acids: CASSWGRGYGYTF. The CDR3 DNA sequence: TGTGCCAGCAGTTGGGGCAGGGGCTATGGCTACACCTTC.

CDR3 sequence: CASNRQGGNEQYF. CDR3 nucleotides: TGTGCCAGCAACCGACAGGGGGGAAACGAGCAGTACTTC. J is TRBJ2-7 and V is TRBV7-9; 9 nucleotides agree with TRBD1. V lost 7 bases to trimming and J lost 5 bases; unmatched junction nucleotides: 6. The CDR3 spans 13 residues. From germline, CDR1 is SEHNR and CDR2 FQNEAQ (reference sequence).

The rearrangement uses TRBV19 and TRBJ2-1; TRBD2 matches at 9 bases. The CDR3 loop spans 16 amino acids. Unmatched junction bases numbered 4, after V lost 1 base and J lost 3 bases. In germline, CDR1 is LNHDA, CDR2 SQIVND (reference sequence). Here the CDR3 reads CASSIGLAGIYNEQFF. The CDR3 bases are TGTGCCAGTAGTATAGGGCTAGCGGGAATCTACAATGAGCAGTTCTTC.

In its sample, this clone was seen once. J is TRBJ1-6 and V is TRBV27, with TRBD1 matching over 7 bases. V shed 4 bases, J shed 3 bases, and the junction held 18 bases outside the gene matches. CDR3 length: 20 residues. Germline-derived CDR1 and CDR2 are MNHEY and SMNVEV (reference sequence). This CDR3 reads CASSSSMRDLTGNYNSPLHF. The DNA for the CDR3 is TGTGCCAGCAGTTCATCAATGAGGGATTTGACAGGGAACTATAATTCACCCCTCCACTTT.

Written as DNA, the CDR3 is TGTGCCATCAGTGATTGGGCAGGGGGCAGCGATGAGCAGTTCTTC. Its translation: CAISDWAGGSDEQFF. The V call is TRBV10-3, the J call TRBJ2-1, with TRBD1 matching 8 bases. Germline V lookup: CDR1 ENHRY, CDR2 SYGVKD. V lost 3 bases to trimming and J lost 8 bases; unmatched junction nucleotides: 9. This CDR3 comprises 15 residues.

Only one count was recorded for this clone. The chain links TRBV4-3 to TRBJ1-5; 7 positions match TRBD1. The CDR3 is 16 amino acids. V dropped 4 bases and J dropped 6; count of bases not matched to a gene: 12. Germline values: CDR1 LGHNA, CDR2 YSLEER. In DNA, the CDR3 is TGCGCCAGCAGCCCTGAATATCAGGGGGTGACTCAGCCCCAGCATTTT. Protein: CASSPEYQGVTQPQHF.

The J gene is TRBJ1-3, the V gene TRBV7-9; the D gene is possibly TRBD1 (6 bases). This CDR3 spans 14 amino acids. Trimming left V 1 base short and J 2 bases short, with 6 bases between. The germline gives CDR1 SEHNR, CDR2 FQNEAQ (reference sequence). The CDR3 spells CASSLDRAGNTIYF. The CDR3 region has the DNA TGTGCCAGCAGCTTAGACAGGGCTGGAAACACCATATATTTT.